This T cell receptor (beta chain) was sequenced in a study of cytomegalovirus exposure and HLA in healthy donors. Study-level points and caveats: Accounts indicate the classifier identified cytomegalovirus status with strong specificity and sensitivity.

Generated by immunoSEQ multiplex PCR, the TCRdb table keeps only in-frame clones and is missing some. The sample holds some 130,000 clones, less than 90% seen once. V lost 4 bases and J lost 3, with 10 bases in between. The CDR3 has 13 residues. CDR1 is GTSNPN, CDR2 SVGIG, per germline (reference sequence). The donors belonged to the approximately 120-subject validation cohort, separate from the roughly 670-subject first cohort. As regards this clone: What it recognizes is unknown.

Sequencing input: PBMCs. The J gene is TRBJ2-1, the V gene TRBV30; a possible D gene is TRBD2 (6 bases). This sequence was found in a man younger than 35 in good health and CMV-seronegative. CDR3 DNA: TGTGCCTGGACTAGCGCCTACTACAATGAGCAGTTCTTC. Translated, it gives CAWTSAYYNEQFF. The whole variable domain, filled in from reference TRBV30 and TRBJ2-1, reads SQTIHQWPATLVQPVGSPLSLECTVEGTSNPNLYWYRQAAGRGLQLLFYSVGIGQISSEVPQNLSASRPQDRQFILSSKKLLLSDSGFYLCAWTSAYYNEQFFGPGTRLTVL.